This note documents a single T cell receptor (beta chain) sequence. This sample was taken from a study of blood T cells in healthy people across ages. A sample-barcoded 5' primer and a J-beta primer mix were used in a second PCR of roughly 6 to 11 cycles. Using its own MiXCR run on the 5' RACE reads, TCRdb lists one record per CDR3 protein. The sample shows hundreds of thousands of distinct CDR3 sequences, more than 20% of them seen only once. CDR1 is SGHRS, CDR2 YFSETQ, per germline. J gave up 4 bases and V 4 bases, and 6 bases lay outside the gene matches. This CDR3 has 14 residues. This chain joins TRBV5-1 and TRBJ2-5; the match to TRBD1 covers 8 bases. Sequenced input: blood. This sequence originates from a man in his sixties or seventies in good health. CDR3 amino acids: CASSPAQGVETQYF. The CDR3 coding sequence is TGCGCCAGCAGCCCGGCACAGGGGGTAGAGACCCAGTACTTC.